These 4 T cell receptor beta chains were sequenced from one sample in a study of blood T cell repertoires in COVID-19. The assay was immunoSEQ multiplex PCR, and TCRdb's table has in-frame clones only and misses some. Here the sample spans over 75,000 clones, around 88% being singletons. The sequenced material came from peripheral blood. All receptors come from a man aged 45-65 years with COVID-19, enrolled during active disease.

The gene calls are TRBV5-6 and TRBJ2-7, with 11 bases identical to TRBD2. Germline V gene lookup returns CDR1 SGHDT and CDR2 YYEEEE. V dropped 2 bases and J dropped 4; count of bases not matched to a gene: 5. This CDR3 comprises 15 residues. The CDR3 nucleotides are TGTGCCAGCAGCTTTAGCGGGGGGGCCAGATACGAGCAGTACTTC. Protein product: CASSFSGGARYEQYF.

The V gene is TRBV6-2 or TRBV6-3, the J gene TRBJ2-1; D is possibly TRBD2 (6 bases). CDR1 is MNHEY, CDR2 SVGEGT, per germline. Trimming cost V 2 bases and J 9 bases, with 8 bases left between them. CDR3 length equals 12 residues. CDR3 DNA: TGTGCCAGCAGTTACAGGGGAGGTGAGCAGTTCTTC. Amino acids: CASSYRGGEQFF.

This clone was seen only once. V is TRBV18 and J is TRBJ1-2; 8 bases map to TRBD1. After removal of 6 bases from V and 8 bases from J, the junction contained 5 bases not matched to a gene. Germline lookup yields CDR1 KGHSH and CDR2 LQKENI. This CDR3 spans 12 amino acids. The CDR3 spells CASSQGAYGYTF. The DNA for the CDR3 is TGTGCCAGCTCGCAGGGGGCGTACGGCTACACCTTC.

The gene calls are TRBV5-1 and TRBJ1-6, with 10 nucleotides matching TRBD1. Germline trimming cut 4 bases from V and 7 bases from J; bases unmatched to any gene: 8. The CDR3 sequence is 16 residues long. Germline V gene lookup returns CDR1 SGHRS and CDR2 YFSETQ. DNA of the CDR3: TGCGCCAGCAGCCCCTGGGACAGGGGTGTAAATTCACCCCTCCACTTT. Residues: CASSPWDRGVNSPLHF.